A selection of T cell receptor beta chains follows, all from one sample in a study of blood T cells in healthy people across ages. MiXCR, applied by TCRdb to the 5' RACE reads, yields one record per CDR3 protein. The table records roughly 730,000 distinct CDR3 sequences, around three fifths of them present only once. Sequenced material: blood. All receptors come from a man aged 35 to 55 in good health. The conserved cysteine and the conserved F or W are not part of the CDR3 here. D genes are given only for firm matches.

cdr3_aa	v_call	d_call	j_call
ASGGGQAYEQY	TRBV9	.	.
ASSLMARSDTEAF	TRBV7-2	.	TRBJ1-1
ATREEVETQY	TRBV28	.	TRBJ2-5
ASSPDGTRMEQY	TRBV12-3/TRBV12-4	TRBD2	TRBJ2-5
ASSQARRGSGQPQH	TRBV14	.	TRBJ1-5
ASSKASGSGDEQF	TRBV21-1	.	TRBJ2-1
ASSLASGRSNEQY	TRBV7-9	TRBD2	TRBJ2-5
ASCPGTGSTGAQY	TRBV12-3/TRBV12-4	TRBD1	TRBJ2-3
ASSSRIGGWNTEAF	TRBV27	.	TRBJ1-1
ASSRTSGTGELF	TRBV7-7	TRBD2	TRBJ2-2
ASTSRLAKNIQY	TRBV12-3/TRBV12-4	.	TRBJ2-4
ASSGQGTEQY	TRBV9	TRBD1	TRBJ2-7
ASSRTAQETQF	TRBV27	.	.
ASSLLPGTSGSGYEQY	TRBV28	TRBD2	TRBJ2-7
ASSAGQLNSPLH	TRBV25-1	.	TRBJ1-6
SVTGAGSADTQY	TRBV29-1	.	TRBJ2-3
SAHGPAGRGDTQY	TRBV20-1	.	TRBJ2-3
SVRTGVNTEAF	TRBV29-1	TRBD1	TRBJ1-1
SVKAGLPYNEQF	TRBV29-1	.	TRBJ2-1
SVEGKVSNTEAF	TRBV29-1	.	TRBJ1-1
ASSTGTDPYGYT	TRBV5-5	.	TRBJ1-2
SARGWDREYEQF	TRBV20-1	TRBD1	TRBJ2-1
ASSLGQGRHYGYT	TRBV7-9	TRBD1	TRBJ1-2
AIGGRNQPQH	TRBV10-3	.	TRBJ1-5
ASSQSGTPRGNEQF	TRBV7-9	.	TRBJ2-1
ASSYGLRPNPYEQY	TRBV6-2/TRBV6-3	.	TRBJ2-7
ASSLAAGGRNEQF	TRBV7-9	TRBD2	TRBJ2-1
ASSTSDYGSYNEQY	TRBV12-3/TRBV12-4	.	TRBJ2-1